This T cell receptor beta chain comes out of a study of control samples from healthy donors and cancer patients. V shed 0 bases, J shed 10 bases, and the junction held 5 bases outside the gene matches. Per the germline V gene, CDR1 is SGHTS and CDR2 is YDEGEE. CDR3 size: 13 residues. Only in-frame clones appear in the TCRdb table, and some are missing; sequencing was by immunoSEQ multiplex PCR. The sample includes around 40,000 clones, 85% to 95% of them seen just once. The chain couples TRBV5-8 to TRBJ1-1; 8 positions agree with TRBD1. The sample was PBMCs. This sequence was found in a woman in her 40s with head and neck cancer. The CDR3 bases are TGTGCCAGCAGCTTGGACAGGGGGTCTCGAGCTTTCTTT. Translation: CASSLDRGSRAFF.